Included here is one TCR beta chain sequence, with context. The germline V gene has CDR1 DFQATT and CDR2 SNEGSKA (reference sequence). The CDR3 length is 13 residues. Trimming shortened V by 3 bases and J by 1 base, and 7 bases separated the two germline ends. The data derive from a study of blood T cell repertoires in COVID-19. Across the whole study: Sources were T cells, B-cell-depleted T cells, or PBMCs; the material itself was cDNA or gDNA.

Authors' methods: Reference gene primers were amplified, and this amplification served to estimate nucleated cell counts. TCRdb's copy holds only in-frame clones and misses some; the assay was immunoSEQ multiplex PCR. That table supplies the V and J calls and clone size; D and trimming were determined from the DNA. The table includes more than 95,000 clones, 70% to 90% detected once. The chain couples TRBV20-1 to TRBJ1-3; D gene unclear. The source material was peripheral blood. This receptor was identified in a man aged 50-60 years in a cohort sampled during active COVID-19. The DNA for the CDR3 is TGCAGTGCTAGTATTGCGTCTGGAAACACCATATATTTT. It specifies CSASIASGNTIYF.